Shown below are 26 T cell receptor beta chains from a single sample sequenced in a study of Graves' ophthalmopathy and Graves' hyperthyroidism. Transcripts of RNA were the source for amplifying TCR beta CDR3 regions. RT-PCR with HTBI primers came first, then second-round multiplex PCR. TCRdb reprocessed the multiplex PCR reads with MiXCR, giving one entry per CDR3 protein. The profile shows hundreds of thousands of distinct CDR3 sequences, about 20% of them singletons. Sequenced: peripheral blood. These receptors originate from a young woman with stable Graves' hyperthyroidism. Some clones in this sample may be carry-over from other donors' samples.

Concerning this clonotype: A much larger clone lies a single base off, so this may be a read error. The chain recombines TRBV28 with TRBJ1-1; D not certain. The germline CDR1 and CDR2 sequences are MDHEN and SYDVKM. This CDR3 has 13 amino acids. CDR3 sequence reads: CASALQMNTETFF. The DNA for the CDR3 is TGTGCCAGCGCCCTTCAGATGAACACTGAAACTTTCTTT.

About this clonotype itself: At one end the junction does not follow the germline gene, possibly because of a read error. The chain carries TRBV25-1 and TRBJ1-5; D not certain. This CDR3 comprises 14 residues. Germline values: CDR1 MGHDK, CDR2 SYGVNS. This CDR3 reads CSSRPDGAGQPQHF. CDR3 nucleotide sequence: TGTTCCAGCAGGCCCGACGGTGCAGGCCAGCCCCAGCATTTT. Full variable domain (rest looked up from reference TRBV25-1 and TRBJ1-5): EADIYQTPRYLVIGTGKKITLECSQTMGHDKMYWYQQDPGMELHLIHYSYGVNSTEKGDLSSESTVSRIRTEHFPLTLESARPSHTSQYLCSSRPDGAGQPQHFGDGTRLSIL.

This clonotype was seen many times. The genes are TRBV7-2 and TRBJ2-7; TRBD1 is a possible D gene (5 bases). The germline V gene encodes CDR1 SGHTA and CDR2 FQGNSA. The CDR3 totals 13 residues. The V end lost 3 bases, the J end lost 5 bases, and 11 bases lay between the germline ends. In DNA form, the CDR3 reads TGTGCCAGCAGCTTCAGGGTTTTGGACGAGCAGTACTTC. As protein: CASSFRVLDEQYF.

The genes are TRBV19 and TRBJ1-2; 7 bases fit TRBD1. CDR3 size: 15 residues. Germline values: CDR1 LNHDA, CDR2 SQIVND (reference sequence). The V segment lost 4 bases and the J segment 4 bases; nucleotides outside the gene matches: 9. The CDR3 DNA sequence: TGTGCCAGTAGTACCTCCGGGACAGAGGGCTATGGCTACACCTTC. It translates to CASSTSGTEGYGYTF.

Regarding this clonotype: Possible read error: a much larger clone is one base away. The chain joins TRBV11-3 to TRBJ2-5; TRBD2 is a possible D gene (5 bases). The CDR3 is made up of 13 amino acids. CDR1 is SGHNT and CDR2 is YENEEA in the germline V gene. Here the CDR3 DNA reads TGTGCCAGCAGCTTATACGGGGAAGAGACCAAGTACTTC. It translates to CASSLYGEETKYF.

This clonotype was counted a few times. The rearrangement joins TRBV30 to TRBJ2-7; D may be TRBD1 (5 bases). V shed 0 bases and J shed 1 base, with 7 bases lying between them. The CDR3 length is 13 residues. Germline V CDR1 and CDR2: GTSNPN, SVGIG (reference sequence). CDR3: CAWSVDSSYEQYF. CDR3 DNA: TGTGCCTGGAGTGTTGACAGTTCCTACGAGCAGTACTTC.

V gene TRBV29-1 combines with J gene TRBJ1-1; D gene unclear. V was trimmed by 8 bases and J by 1 base, leaving 14 bases between them. The CDR3 sequence is 13 residues long. The germline gives CDR1 SQVTM, CDR2 ANQGSEA. The CDR3 nucleotides read TGCAGCTTTCTGCGAGCAGGGAACACTGAAGCTTTCTTT. It yields the protein CSFLRAGNTEAFF.

This clonotype was observed at least ten times. The chain uses TRBV6-1 and TRBJ1-2; D is uncertain. Germline values: CDR1 MNHNS, CDR2 SASEGT. V gave up 10 bases and J gave up 3 bases, with 12 bases separating them. The CDR3 runs to 12 residues. Written as DNA, the CDR3 is TGTGCCACTGCGATGAAAGACTATGGCTACACCTTC. Its translation is CATAMKDYGYTF.

There are many counts of this clonotype. This sequence joins TRBV12-3 or TRBV12-4 and TRBJ1-2; D is ambiguous. This CDR3 region has 14 residues. V was trimmed by 2 bases and J by 4 bases, leaving 11 bases between them. CDR3 region: CASSLLGSGYGYTF. The CDR3 DNA sequence: TGTGCCAGCAGTTTATTAGGGTCGGGCTATGGCTACACCTTC.

The chain carries TRBV11-2 and TRBJ2-7, with a possible D match to TRBD1 (5 bases). Germline CDR1 is SGHAT and CDR2 is FQNNGV. The CDR3 is 14 residues long. V dropped 3 bases and J dropped 3 bases, with 12 bases sitting between them. DNA for the CDR3: TGTGCCAGCAGCTTTGGGGCCAGGGACTACGAGCAGTACTTC. Translated: CASSFGARDYEQYF.

This clonotype has ten or more counts. This chain joins TRBV12-3 or TRBV12-4 and TRBJ2-5; TRBD2 agrees at 9 bases. Losses at the gene ends were 1 base for V and 5 bases for J; bases not matched to a gene: 2. The CDR3 is 14 residues long. The CDR3 nucleotides read TGTGCCAGCAGTTTAGGCAGCGGGGGGGAGACCCAGTACTTC. Its protein product is CASSLGSGGETQYF.

The sample holds many counts of this clonotype. V and J are TRBV28 and TRBJ1-5; D gene uncertain. The germline gives CDR1 MDHEN, CDR2 SYDVKM. CDR3 length: 12 residues. V lost 7 bases to trimming and J lost 6 bases, with 10 bases between them. The DNA of the CDR3 is TGTGCCAGCACTCTCCAAGGTCAGCCCCAGCATTTT. Its protein is CASTLQGQPQHF.

This chain's CDR3 is CASSYPDGYYEQYF. The CDR3 DNA sequence: TGTGCCAGCAGTTACCCGGACGGATACTACGAGCAGTACTTC. This rearrangement joins TRBV12-3 or TRBV12-4 to TRBJ2-7; no clear D gene. There are 14 residues in the CDR3. V lost 4 bases and J lost 3, with 13 bases in between.

In this sample, this clonotype turned up a few times. The chain carries TRBV2 and TRBJ1-2; no clear D. The CDR3 has 13 residues. Trimming removed 5 bases from V and 7 bases from J, with 14 bases in between. Germline V CDR1 and CDR2: SNHLY, FYNNEI. CDR3 loop: CASSTVSWVGYTF. The CDR3 DNA reads TGTGCCAGCAGTACAGTGTCCTGGGTTGGCTACACCTTC.

This clonotype was recorded at least ten times. The chain links TRBV7-2 to TRBJ2-2; TRBD2 agrees at 7 bases. Germline CDR1 and CDR2: SGHTA and FQGNSA. V trimming: 5 bases; J trimming: 8 bases; junction bases outside the gene matches: 11. This CDR3 is 15 amino acids long. CDR3 bases: TGTGCCAGCAGCCCTTGGACTAGACCGGGAGGGGAGCTGTTTTTT. It encodes CASSPWTRPGGELFF.

The gene calls are TRBV12-3 or TRBV12-4 and TRBJ2-7; D is ambiguous. The CDR3 runs to 13 residues. Trimming took 3 bases from V and 2 from J, leaving 8 bases between them. As DNA, the CDR3 is TGTGCCAGCAGTTTCGCTGGCCCCTACGAGCAGTACTTC. Residues: CASSFAGPYEQYF.

Concerning this clonotype itself: An end of the junction does not agree with germline; a read error may underlie this. The chain recombines TRBV6-1 with TRBJ1-5; tentative D call: TRBD1 (6 bases). Germline CDR1 MNHNS, CDR2 SASEGT. This CDR3 spans 15 amino acids. The CDR3: CASSDRDMRNQPQHF. In nucleotides, the CDR3 is TGTGCCAGTAGTGACCGGGACATGAGGAATCAGCCCCAGCATTTT.

This clonotype was seen ten or more times. V is TRBV28 and J is TRBJ1-5; weak D call: TRBD1 (6 bases). Trimming removed 5 bases from V and 7 bases from J, with 12 bases in between. Germline lookup yields CDR1 MDHEN and CDR2 SYDVKM. This CDR3 contains 13 residues. The CDR3 region has the DNA TGTGCCAGCAGTCTATTGGGGGCCCAGCCCCAGCATTTT. It codes for CASSLLGAQPQHF.

This clonotype was counted many times. The chain combines TRBV12-3 or TRBV12-4 with TRBJ1-1; no clear D. This CDR3 has 14 residues. Between the trimmed V and J ends, which lost 1 base and 1 base, there was a span of 7 bases. The CDR3 nucleotides read TGTGCCAGCAGTTTAGTACAGACGAACACTGAAGCTTTCTTT. Translation: CASSLVQTNTEAFF.

In its sample, this clonotype was seen many times. This may stem from a read error, because a much larger clone lies one nucleotide away. The chain couples TRBV6-2 or TRBV6-3 to TRBJ2-5; perhaps TRBD2 as D (5 bases). CDR3 length equals 15 residues. Germline assignment: CDR1 MNHEY and CDR2 SVGEGT. CDR3 sequence: CASLGSALGEEAQYF. The DNA for the CDR3 is TGTGCCAGCCTAGGGAGTGCACTAGGTGAAGAGGCCCAGTACTTC.

This clonotype occurred many times. V usage is TRBV7-2 and J usage is TRBJ2-7; TRBD1 matches at 8 bases. Germline lookup yields CDR1 SGHTA and CDR2 FQGNSA. The CDR3 has 16 residues. Trimming took 0 bases from V and 3 from J; bases not matched to a gene: 7. This CDR3 reads CASSLAPLGQGYEQYF. CDR3 nucleotide sequence: TGTGCCAGCAGCTTAGCGCCACTTGGACAGGGCTACGAGCAGTACTTC.

In this sample, this clonotype turned up many times. The chain recombines TRBV29-1 with TRBJ2-2; unclear D gene. Trimming left V 7 bases short and J 3 bases short, with 9 bases between. CDR3 length equals 12 residues. The germline V gene encodes CDR1 SQVTM and CDR2 ANQGSEA. CDR3 coding DNA: TGCAGCGCCTCAGATTACACCGGGGAGCTGTTTTTT. It is translated as CSASDYTGELFF.

This clonotype was detected ten times or more. V gene TRBV10-3 combines with J gene TRBJ1-5; D ambiguous. The V gene's germline CDR1 is ENHRY and CDR2 SYGVKD. The CDR3 is 14 residues long. Trimming shortened V by 3 bases and J by 1 base, and 7 bases separated the two germline ends. In DNA form, the CDR3 reads TGTGCCATCAGTGAAGGGAGCAGCAATCAGCCCCAGCATTTT. The encoded protein is CAISEGSSNQPQHF.

There are many counts of this clonotype. J is TRBJ1-6 and V is TRBV6-4, with 8 bases identical to TRBD1. J lost 6 bases, V lost 3 bases, and 7 bases had no gene match. The germline gives CDR1 MRHNA, CDR2 SNTAGT. The CDR3 runs 16 residues. The CDR3 DNA sequence: TGTGCCAGCAGTGAAGACCAGGGGGCGGGTAATTCACCCCTCCACTTT. Residues: CASSEDQGAGNSPLHF.

The rearrangement joins TRBV6-1 to TRBJ1-2; tentatively, D is TRBD1 (5 bases). Germline-derived CDR1 and CDR2 are MNHNS and SASEGT. Trimming pared 3 bases from V and 1 base from J, leaving 15 bases between. This CDR3 is 16 amino acids long. The CDR3, as DNA: TGTGCCAGCAGTGACGCGGGACCGCCAGTTAACTATGGCTACACCTTC. This encodes CASSDAGPPVNYGYTF.

This clonotype was counted ten times or more. The gene calls are TRBV28 and TRBJ2-5; D uncertain. CDR3 length: 10 residues. Per the germline V gene, CDR1 is MDHEN and CDR2 is SYDVKM. V was cut by 7 bases and J by 2 bases, with 2 bases left in between. In DNA form, the CDR3 reads TGTGCCAGCAAGCAAGAGACCCAGTACTTC. This translates into CASKQETQYF.